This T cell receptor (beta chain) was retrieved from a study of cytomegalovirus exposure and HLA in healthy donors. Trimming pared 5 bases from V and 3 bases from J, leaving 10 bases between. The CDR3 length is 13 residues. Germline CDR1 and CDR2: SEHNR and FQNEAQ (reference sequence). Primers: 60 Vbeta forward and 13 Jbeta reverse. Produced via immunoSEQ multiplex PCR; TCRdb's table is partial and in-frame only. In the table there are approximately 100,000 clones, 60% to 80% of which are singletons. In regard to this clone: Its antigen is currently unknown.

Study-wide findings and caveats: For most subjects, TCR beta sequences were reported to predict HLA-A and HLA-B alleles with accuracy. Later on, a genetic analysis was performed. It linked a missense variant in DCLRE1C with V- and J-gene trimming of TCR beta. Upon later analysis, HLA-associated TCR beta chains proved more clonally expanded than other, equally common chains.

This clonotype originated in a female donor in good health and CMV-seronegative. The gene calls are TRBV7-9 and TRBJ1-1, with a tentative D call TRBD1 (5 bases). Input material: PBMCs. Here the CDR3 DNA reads TGTGCCAGCAGCAATCGCAGGGACACTGAAGCTTTCTTT. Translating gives CASSNRRDTEAFF.